The 20 T cell receptor beta chains reported below all come from one sample, sequenced in a study of blood T cell repertoires in COVID-19. TCRdb's copy holds only in-frame clones and misses some; the assay was immunoSEQ multiplex PCR. The sample gives around 60,000 clones, around 83% of which show up once; roughly 3.6% is in the top ten. The sequencing input was peripheral blood. Receptors were obtained from a woman at least 80 years old with acute or convalescent COVID-19.

The gene calls are TRBV4-1 and TRBJ2-7; no definite D call. The CDR3 length is 13 residues. Trimming took off 1 base at V and 3 bases at J, with 7 bases between the two ends. CDR1 is MGHRA, CDR2 YSYEKL, per germline. CDR3 nucleotide sequence: TGCGCCAGCAGCCAAGTAGATTTCTACGAGCAGTACTTC. This gives the protein CASSQVDFYEQYF.

V usage is TRBV19 and J usage is TRBJ2-7, with 7 bases matching TRBD1. The V segment lost 5 bases and the J segment 2 bases; nucleotides outside the gene matches: 3. This CDR3 contains 13 residues. Germline CDR1 reads LNHDA; CDR2 reads SQIVND (reference sequence). The CDR3 loop reads CASSRQGAYEQYF. CDR3 nucleotides: TGTGCCAGTAGTCGGCAGGGGGCCTACGAGCAGTACTTC.

This sequence joins TRBV7-9 and TRBJ2-1; 7 bases match TRBD1. The length of the CDR3 is 14 residues. V lost 7 bases to trimming and J lost 5 bases; unmatched junction nucleotides: 8. Germline values: CDR1 SEHNR, CDR2 FQNEAQ (reference sequence). The CDR3 sequence is CASTSGQRHNEQFF. CDR3 bases: TGTGCCAGCACCTCGGGACAGAGGCACAATGAGCAGTTCTTC.

The rearrangement joins TRBV7-2 to TRBJ2-7; 9 bases line up with TRBD1. Germline CDR1 and CDR2: SGHTA and FQGNSA. With 5 bases clipped from V and 7 bases from J, the junction kept 15 bases outside the gene matches. The CDR3 extends over 16 amino acids. The CDR3 nucleotides read TGTGCCAGCAGCCCAAGCACCGGGACAGGGTATCGAGAGCAGTACTTC. The encoded protein is CASSPSTGTGYREQYF.

J is TRBJ1-2 and V is TRBV5-1, with 9 bases identical to TRBD1. Germline V gene data show CDR1 as SGHRS and CDR2 as YFSETQ. V trimming: 4 bases; J trimming: 10 bases; junction bases outside the gene matches: 14. The CDR3 loop spans 15 amino acids. The CDR3 loop reads CASSPAGTGPRDYTF. CDR3 DNA sequence: TGCGCCAGCAGCCCCGCCGGGACAGGGCCGAGAGACTACACCTTC.

The chain is built from TRBV11-2 and TRBJ2-3; 8 bases match TRBD2. The CDR3 extends over 16 amino acids. The ends lost 1 base at V and 1 base at J; junction bases unmatched: 4. From germline, CDR1 is SGHAT and CDR2 FQNNGV. CDR3 DNA: TGTGCCAGCAGCTTAGGCCTAGCGGGTCGCACAGATACGCAGTATTTT. It translates to CASSLGLAGRTDTQYF. The full variable domain, completed using reference TRBV11-2 and TRBJ2-3, is EAGVAQSPRYKIIEKRQSVAFWCNPISGHATLYWYQQILGQGPKLLIQFQNNGVVDDSQLPKDRFSAERLKGVDSTLKIQPAKLEDSAVYLCASSLGLAGRTDTQYFGPGTRLTVL.

The chain is built from TRBV11-1 and TRBJ1-1; 8 bases are a match to TRBD1. The germline CDR1 and CDR2 sequences are SGHAT and FQDESV (reference sequence). The ends lost 5 bases at V and 0 bases at J; junction bases unmatched: 8. This CDR3 is built from 16 residues. Here the CDR3 reads CASSNTQGALNTEAFF. Here the CDR3 DNA reads TGTGCCAGCAGCAACACCCAGGGGGCACTGAACACTGAAGCTTTCTTT.

Comments on this clone: The same CDR3 arises from other DNA sequences in this sample as well. The rearrangement links TRBV30 to TRBJ1-2; possibly TRBD1 for D (5 bases). Germline V gene data show CDR1 as GTSNPN and CDR2 as SVGIG (reference sequence). V was cut by 0 bases and J by 3 bases, with 5 bases left in between. The CDR3 runs to 12 residues. In nucleotides, the CDR3 is TGTGCCTGGAGTGTCAGGGACTATGGCTACACCTTC. It is translated as CAWSVRDYGYTF.

This chain uses TRBV12-3 or TRBV12-4 with TRBJ2-3; TRBD1 matches at 8 bases. The CDR3 has 13 residues. V shed 10 bases and J 6 bases; nucleotides not matched to a gene: 9. The CDR3 loop reads CATATGAQDTQYF. CDR3 nucleotide sequence: TGTGCCACCGCGACAGGGGCGCAGGATACGCAGTATTTT.

This clone was counted a few times. This sequence joins TRBV3-1 (or the pseudogene TRBV3-2) and TRBJ2-2; TRBD2 matches at 9 bases. Per germline, CDR1 LGHDT and CDR2 YNNKEL (reference sequence). J lost 6 bases, V lost 4 bases, and 6 bases had no gene match. The CDR3 covers 15 residues. DNA of the CDR3: TGTGCCAGCAGCCCCCAGCGGGGGGCCGCCGGGGAGCTGTTTTTT. Its translation: CASSPQRGAAGELFF.

The rearrangement links TRBV7-5 to TRBJ1-3. TRBV7-5 is reported as a pseudogene. This CDR3 spans 15 amino acids. CDR3 in DNA: TGTGCCGATCGAGGGGGGGGACTCTCTGGAAACACCATATATTTT. Amino acids: CADRGGGLSGNTIYF.

This chain links TRBV2 with TRBJ1-5; 8 bases line up with TRBD1. This CDR3 is built from 13 residues. The germline V gene encodes CDR1 SNHLY and CDR2 FYNNEI. V was clipped by 6 bases and J by 4 bases; unmatched bases: 2. The CDR3 is CASSGQGNQPQHF. The CDR3 DNA reads TGTGCCAGCAGCGGACAGGGAAATCAGCCCCAGCATTTT.

The V call is TRBV7-9, the J call TRBJ2-2; 11 nucleotides line up with TRBD1. Germline V gene lookup returns CDR1 SEHNR and CDR2 FQNEAQ (reference sequence). This CDR3 contains 15 residues. The V segment lost 5 bases and the J segment 5 bases; nucleotides outside the gene matches: 4. DNA for the CDR3: TGTGCCAGCAGCGATGGGGACAGGGGGACCGGGGAGCTGTTTTTT. It is translated as CASSDGDRGTGELFF.

This rearrangement joins TRBV20-1 to TRBJ2-5; perhaps TRBD1 as D (6 bases). Trimming removed 3 bases from V and 5 bases from J, with 19 bases in between. This CDR3 region has 15 residues. Per the germline V gene, CDR1 is DFQATT and CDR2 is SNEGSKA (reference sequence). The CDR3 spells CSASLTGYSGETQYF. The CDR3 nucleotides read TGCAGTGCTAGTTTGACAGGCTACTCAGGGGAGACCCAGTACTTC.

The chain carries TRBV30 and TRBJ2-1, with D tentatively TRBD2 (5 bases). Germline-derived CDR1 and CDR2 are GTSNPN and SVGIG (reference sequence). With 5 bases removed from V and 3 bases from J, the gap between germline ends came to 8 bases. This CDR3 is built from 12 residues. The CDR3 reads CAWARDYNEQFF. The CDR3, as DNA: TGTGCCTGGGCCCGGGACTACAATGAGCAGTTCTTC.

This sequence joins TRBV4-2 and TRBJ2-6, with 7 bases identical to TRBD1. V trimming: 8 bases; J trimming: 0 bases; junction bases outside the gene matches: 4. The germline gives CDR1 LGHNA, CDR2 YNFKEQ. CDR3 length equals 15 residues. The CDR3 loop is CASDRASSGANVLTF. The CDR3, as DNA: TGTGCCAGCGACAGGGCAAGCTCTGGGGCCAACGTCCTGACTTTC.

This rearrangement joins TRBV7-3 to TRBJ1-2, with D maybe TRBD1 (6 bases). Germline-derived CDR1 and CDR2 are SGHTA and FQGTGA. The CDR3 is 15 amino acids. V shed 5 bases and J shed 0 bases, with 13 bases lying between them. CDR3 region: CASSPQGKANYGYTF. In nucleotides, the CDR3 is TGTGCCAGCAGCCCTCAGGGGAAAGCTAACTATGGCTACACCTTC.

The gene calls are TRBV6-6 and TRBJ2-2; TRBD1 might be the D (6 bases). Trimming took 0 bases from V and 1 from J, leaving 9 bases between them. The CDR3 length is 16 residues. Germline loops: CDR1 MNHNY, CDR2 SVGAGI (reference sequence). The CDR3: CASSYSTTGNTGELFF. The DNA of the CDR3 is TGTGCCAGCAGTTACTCGACGACAGGGAACACCGGGGAGCTGTTTTTT.

This chain connects TRBV28 to TRBJ1-1; D ambiguous. V dropped 2 bases and J dropped 10 bases, with 14 bases sitting between them. Germline V gives CDR1 MDHEN, CDR2 SYDVKM. The CDR3 extends over 13 amino acids. CDR3 nucleotides: TGTGCCAGCAGTTTACCGGCGGGATCCGCAGCTTTCTTT. Its protein is CASSLPAGSAAFF.

As concerns this clone: A junction end diverges from the germline sequence, so it may reflect a read error. The chain carries TRBV7-7 and TRBJ2-1, with 7 bases fitting TRBD1. CDR3 size: 17 residues. Germline V gene lookup returns CDR1 SSHAT and CDR2 FNYEAQ (reference sequence). CDR3 sequence reads: CASSLIPETGIGNEQFF. The CDR3 DNA sequence: TGTGCTAGCAGCTTAATCCCTGAGACAGGGATCGGCAATGAGCAGTTCTTC.